This entry lists 30 T cell receptor beta chains sequenced from one sample in a study of blood T cell repertoires in COVID-19. Generated by immunoSEQ multiplex PCR, the TCRdb table keeps only in-frame clones and is missing some. The sample yields tens of thousands of clones, around four fifths seen once. The specimen sequenced was peripheral blood. The receptors were sampled from a woman older than 75 with acute or convalescent COVID-19.

The chain links TRBV15 to TRBJ2-6, with D uncertain. CDR1 and CDR2 (germline): LNHNV, YYDKDF (reference sequence). The CDR3 spans 16 residues. Trimming shortened V by 2 bases and J by 2 bases, and 10 bases separated the two germline ends. The CDR3, as DNA: TGTGCCACCAGCAGATCAACCACGGCTGGGGCCAACGTCCTGACTTTC. Translating it yields CATSRSTTAGANVLTF.

The genes are TRBV19 and TRBJ1-1; D uncertain. Germline V gives CDR1 LNHDA, CDR2 SQIVND (reference sequence). This CDR3 is 17 amino acids long. V lost 2 bases and J lost 0, with 16 bases in between. Here the CDR3 reads CASSINPPTIMNTEAFF. CDR3 in DNA: TGTGCCAGTAGTATAAACCCCCCGACAATCATGAACACTGAAGCTTTCTTT.

The gene calls are TRBV6-5 and TRBJ1-4, with unresolved D. The CDR3 is made up of 15 amino acids. In germline, CDR1 is MNHEY, CDR2 SVGAGI. Trimming left V 6 bases short and J 0 bases short, with 11 bases between. In DNA form, the CDR3 reads TGTGCCAGCAGCCTCCTACTTGCAACTAATGAAAAACTGTTTTTT. Translating gives CASSLLLATNEKLFF.

This clone was seen only a few times. The chain has TRBV7-9 and TRBJ2-1; 9 bases agree with TRBD2. In germline, CDR1 is SEHNR, CDR2 FQNEAQ (reference sequence). J was trimmed by 8 bases and V by 0 bases; bases with no gene match: 8. This CDR3 contains 16 residues. The CDR3 is CASSLALSGSTDEQFF. CDR3 bases: TGTGCCAGCAGCTTAGCGCTTAGCGGGAGTACCGATGAGCAGTTCTTC. Drawing the rest from reference TRBV7-9 and TRBJ2-1, the complete variable domain is DTGVSQNPRHKITKRGQNVTFRCDPISEHNRLYWYRQTLGQGPEFLTYFQNEAQLEKSRLLSDRFSAERPKGSFSTLEIQRTEQGDSAMYLCASSLALSGSTDEQFFGPGTRLTVL.

The chain joins TRBV5-1 to TRBJ2-3; possible D gene TRBD2, 6 bases. The CDR3 is 15 amino acids. Germline V CDR1 and CDR2: SGHRS, YFSETQ. The V end was cut by 1 base, the J end by 0 bases, with 9 bases between. Written as DNA, the CDR3 is TGCGCCAGCAGCTTGACCGGGGGTAGCACAGATACGCAGTATTTT. This translates into CASSLTGGSTDTQYF. Variable domain in full (rest from reference TRBV5-1 and TRBJ2-3): KAGVTQTPRYLIKTRGQQVTLSCSPISGHRSVSWYQQTPGQGLQFLFEYFSETQRNKGNFPGRFSGRQFSNSRSEMNVSTLELGDSALYLCASSLTGGSTDTQYFGPGTRLTVL.

The chain is built from TRBV29-1 and TRBJ1-1; D is perhaps TRBD1 (5 bases). Per the germline V gene, CDR1 is SQVTM and CDR2 is ANQGSEA. The CDR3 has 12 amino acids. Trimming cost V 6 bases and J 1 base, with 9 bases left between them. The CDR3: CSVGRGNTEAFF. The DNA for the CDR3 is TGCAGCGTCGGGAGGGGGAACACTGAAGCTTTCTTT.

This rearrangement joins TRBV2 to TRBJ2-2; possible D gene TRBD2, 6 bases. V was pared by 6 bases and J by 8 bases, with 19 bases between. The CDR3 is made up of 15 amino acids. CDR1 and CDR2 (germline): SNHLY, FYNNEI. The CDR3 sequence: CASRRDWGSGGELFF. The CDR3 DNA is TGTGCCAGCAGGCGGGACTGGGGCTCGGGGGGGGAGCTGTTTTTT.

The count of this clone is one. The rearrangement links TRBV6-2 or TRBV6-3 to TRBJ1-1, with D unclear. Germline V gene sequence: CDR1 MNHEY, CDR2 SVGEGT. There are 15 residues in the CDR3. The V end lost 5 bases, the J end lost 1 base, and 14 bases lay between the germline ends. The CDR3 reads CASSDPNSPNTEAFF. The CDR3 DNA is TGTGCCAGCAGTGACCCGAATAGCCCGAACACTGAAGCTTTCTTT.

The CDR3 bases are TGTGCCAGCAGCCGGACAGGGGGCGAAGCTTTCTTT. Its protein product is CASSRTGGEAFF. This sequence joins TRBV6-5 and TRBJ1-1; TRBD1 matches at 11 bases. V shed 6 bases, J shed 8 bases, and the junction held 2 bases outside the gene matches. The CDR3 is made up of 12 amino acids. Germline V gene sequence: CDR1 MNHEY, CDR2 SVGAGI.

V and J are TRBV5-1 and TRBJ2-6, with TRBD1 identical over 9 bases. The CDR3 contains 15 residues. Trimming at V came to 3 bases and at J to 2 bases, leaving 0 bases not matched to a gene. Germline V lookup: CDR1 SGHRS, CDR2 YFSETQ. This chain's CDR3 is CASSWTGAGANVLTF. CDR3 bases: TGCGCCAGCAGCTGGACAGGGGCTGGGGCCAACGTCCTGACTTTC.

This CDR3 is CAWSPIGWAARTYEQYF. For the CDR3, the DNA is TGTGCCTGGAGTCCCATTGGTTGGGCCGCCAGGACCTACGAGCAGTACTTC. This chain connects TRBV30 to TRBJ2-7; D not certain. The V end lost 2 bases, the J end lost 2 bases, and 22 bases lay between the germline ends. The CDR3 spans 17 residues. CDR1 is GTSNPN, CDR2 SVGIG, per germline (reference sequence).

This chain joins TRBV30 and TRBJ1-1; D is perhaps TRBD1 (6 bases). Deletions cut 3 bases from V and 0 bases from J, with 17 bases between. This CDR3 region has 16 residues. CDR1 is GTSNPN, CDR2 SVGIG, per germline (reference sequence). The CDR3 nucleotides are TGTGCCTGGAGAGAATTCAGGGGTTTCATGAACACTGAAGCTTTCTTT. Its translation: CAWREFRGFMNTEAFF.

V gene TRBV29-1 combines with J gene TRBJ2-1; the match to TRBD2 covers 9 bases. The length of the CDR3 is 16 residues. Trimming at V came to 3 bases and at J to 5 bases, leaving 11 bases not matched to a gene. Germline values: CDR1 SQVTM, CDR2 ANQGSEA. CDR3 residues: CSVESRAGGLNNEQFF. CDR3 bases: TGCAGCGTTGAGAGTAGGGCGGGAGGGCTTAACAATGAGCAGTTCTTC.

The J gene is TRBJ1-4, the V gene TRBV29-1, with D possibly being TRBD1 (5 bases). CDR1 is SQVTM, CDR2 ANQGSEA, per germline. The length of the CDR3 is 13 residues. Trimming pared 4 bases from V and 2 bases from J, leaving 8 bases between. The DNA for the CDR3 is TGCAGCGTTGTGGGGGGGACTAATGAAAAACTGTTTTTT. Protein sequence: CSVVGGTNEKLFF.

V usage is TRBV11-2 and J usage is TRBJ2-1; D remains ambiguous. Deletions cut 1 base from V and 7 bases from J, with 5 bases between. CDR3 length equals 12 residues. The germline gives CDR1 SGHAT, CDR2 FQNNGV. The CDR3 nucleotides read TGTGCCAGCAGCTTAGCGCGGAATGAGCAGTTCTTC. Residues: CASSLARNEQFF.

The genes are TRBV29-1 and TRBJ1-1; 7 bases map to TRBD1. The J segment lost 1 base and the V segment lost 7 bases, leaving 6 bases of the junction unmatched. Germline V gene data show CDR1 as SQVTM and CDR2 as ANQGSEA. The CDR3 covers 13 residues. CDR3: CSDRDSENTEAFF. The CDR3 nucleotides are TGCAGCGACCGGGACAGCGAGAACACTGAAGCTTTCTTT.

The rearrangement uses TRBV18 and TRBJ1-1; D perhaps matches TRBD1 (5 bases). Trimming cost V 0 bases and J 3 bases, with 11 bases left between them. Per the germline V gene, CDR1 is KGHSH and CDR2 is LQKENI. CDR3 length equals 15 residues. CDR3 sequence reads: CASSPPDSFDTEAFF. In DNA form, the CDR3 reads TGTGCCAGCTCACCACCCGACAGTTTTGACACTGAAGCTTTCTTT.

The chain carries TRBV29-1 and TRBJ2-3; 10 positions match TRBD2. V lost 5 bases and J lost 4; bases outside the gene matches: 9. Looked up from germline, CDR1 is SQVTM and CDR2 is ANQGSEA. The CDR3 extends over 15 amino acids. This chain's CDR3 is CSVSSAGGRADTQYF. The CDR3 nucleotides read TGCAGCGTTAGCTCAGCGGGGGGGCGAGCAGATACGCAGTATTTT.

The rearrangement links TRBV5-4 to TRBJ2-7; 8 bases agree with TRBD2. CDR3 size: 16 residues. Germline V gives CDR1 SGHNT, CDR2 YYREEE (reference sequence). Trimming at V came to 2 bases and at J to 5 bases, leaving 12 bases not matched to a gene. CDR3 DNA sequence: TGTGCCAGCAGCTTCCCTATTGCGAGCGGGAGAAACGAGCAGTACTTC. Residues: CASSFPIASGRNEQYF.

The J gene is TRBJ2-4, the V gene TRBV4-1; 8 nucleotides line up with TRBD1. The germline gives CDR1 MGHRA, CDR2 YSYEKL. The CDR3 covers 14 residues. V gave up 3 bases and J gave up 8 bases; unmatched junction bases: 6. The CDR3 DNA reads as TGCGCCAGCAGCCACCCGACAGGGGCAGACATTCAGTACTTC. Its translation is CASSHPTGADIQYF.

J is TRBJ1-1 and V is TRBV5-6; D gene unclear. Germline V CDR1 and CDR2: SGHDT, YYEEEE. This CDR3 has 14 residues. The germline V and J ends were trimmed by 0 bases and 1 base, with 7 bases remaining between them. CDR3 in DNA: TGTGCCAGCAGCTTGGTTTTTAGGAACACTGAAGCTTTCTTT. Translated: CASSLVFRNTEAFF. The entire variable domain, with the rest obtained from reference TRBV5-6 and TRBJ1-1, is as follows: DAGVTQSPTHLIKTRGQQVTLRCSPKSGHDTVSWYQQALGQGPQFIFQYYEEEERQRGNFPDRFSGHQFPNYSSELNVNALLLGDSALYLCASSLVFRNTEAFFGQGTRLTVV.

V is TRBV7-3 and J is TRBJ2-2; no clear D. This CDR3 comprises 15 residues. The germline CDR1 and CDR2 sequences are SGHTA and FQGTGA. V was pared by 4 bases and J by 4 bases, with 13 bases between. The CDR3 DNA reads as TGTGCCAGCAGCTCGGCCCTACAGAGCACCGGGGAGCTGTTTTTT. This codes for CASSSALQSTGELFF.

The genes are TRBV11-3 and TRBJ2-3; 14 bases line up with TRBD2. The CDR3 contains 20 residues. Germline loops: CDR1 SGHNT, CDR2 YENEEA. After removal of 5 bases from V and 1 base from J, the junction contained 14 bases not matched to a gene. The CDR3 DNA follows: TGTGCCAGCAGCCCAAGACGGACTAGCGGGAGGATCGTGGGCACAGATACGCAGTATTTT. Its translation is CASSPRRTSGRIVGTDTQYF.

The chain uses TRBV9 and TRBJ2-7; the match to TRBD2 covers 7 bases. This CDR3 spans 17 amino acids. Per the germline V gene, CDR1 is SGDLS and CDR2 is YYNGEE. Trimming took 4 bases from V and 5 from J; bases not matched to a gene: 18. CDR3 region: CASSPTPTAGSPHEQYF. CDR3 in DNA: TGTGCCAGCAGCCCCACCCCTACAGCGGGGTCCCCCCACGAGCAGTACTTC.

This chain links TRBV24-1 with TRBJ2-3; 8 bases match TRBD2. CDR3 size: 16 residues. Germline V gives CDR1 KGHDR, CDR2 SFDVKD. The junction had 8 bases not matched to a gene; V was cut back by 5 bases and J by 2 bases. Written as DNA, the CDR3 is TGTGCCACCAGTGCCTCAAGCGGGGGTAACACAGATACGCAGTATTTT. It yields the protein CATSASSGGNTDTQYF.

This chain joins TRBV27 and TRBJ1-5; perhaps TRBD1 as D (5 bases). The CDR3 spans 13 residues. V lost 5 bases and J lost 4, with 9 bases in between. Germline V gene sequence: CDR1 MNHEY, CDR2 SMNVEV (reference sequence). The CDR3 coding sequence is TGTGCCAGCAGTATTCAGGGAAATCAGCCCCAGCATTTT. This sequence encodes CASSIQGNQPQHF.

The rearrangement uses TRBV7-8 and TRBJ2-7; 7 bases are a match to TRBD1. The CDR3 runs 14 residues. In germline, CDR1 is SGHVS, CDR2 FQNEAQ. The V gene end was trimmed by 5 bases and the J gene end by 4 bases; junction bases not matched to a gene: 8. CDR3 sequence reads: CASSRETGRYEQYF. The CDR3 DNA follows: TGTGCCAGCAGCCGAGAGACAGGGCGGTACGAGCAGTACTTC.

This chain joins TRBV18 and TRBJ2-3; a possible D gene is TRBD1 (5 bases). The CDR3 contains 13 residues. V lost 5 bases, J lost 5 bases, and 11 bases lay in between. Germline-derived CDR1 and CDR2 are KGHSH and LQKENI. The DNA of the CDR3 is TGTGCCAGCTCAAAAGACCAGGGAGATACGCAGTATTTT. This sequence encodes CASSKDQGDTQYF.

The sample holds a few counts of this clone. This rearrangement joins TRBV6-5 to TRBJ1-5; D gene uncertain. The CDR3 runs to 13 residues. V lost 4 bases and J 6 bases, leaving 10 bases between the germline ends. Per the germline V gene, CDR1 is MNHEY and CDR2 is SVGAGI. The CDR3 protein is CASSFGLSQPQHF. The CDR3 region has the DNA TGTGCCAGCAGTTTTGGTTTGAGTCAGCCCCAGCATTTT.

The genes are TRBV29-1 and TRBJ2-7; D is perhaps TRBD2 (7 bases). Germline values: CDR1 SQVTM, CDR2 ANQGSEA. V was pared by 2 bases and J by 3 bases, with 17 bases between. The CDR3 runs 15 residues. CDR3 DNA: TGCAGCGTTGAATTAATGGCGGGGGCCAACTACGAGCAGTACTTC. Translated: CSVELMAGANYEQYF.